This TCR beta chain was profiled in a study of cytotoxic CD8 clonotypes in ibrutinib-treated CLL. Study background: Collecting the response samples happened after a median 12 months of treatment, with a range of 6 to 36.

TCRdb's table, derived via immunoSEQ multiplex PCR, lists solely in-frame clones and lacks some. This sample has 35,000 to 40,000 clones; 49% occur once, and the top ten carry 18%. This CDR3 has 15 residues. From germline, CDR1 is SGHTA and CDR2 FQGTGA. Trimming cost V 2 bases and J 8 bases, with 15 bases left between them. This sequence originates from a human donor with chronic lymphocytic leukemia. V and J are TRBV7-3 and TRBJ1-4, with D possibly being TRBD1 (5 bases). The source material was PBMCs, sampled before ibrutinib treatment. The CDR3 nucleotides are TGTGCCAGCAGCTTATTTGGGGGAGCGGGAGAAAAACTGTTTTTT. Amino acid sequence: CASSLFGGAGEKLFF.